This T cell receptor beta chain was profiled in a study of blood T cell repertoires in COVID-19. Repertoires were generated with immunoSEQ multiplex PCR, while TCRdb's copy carries only in-frame clones and drops some. The sample contains some 150,000 clones, 75% to 90% of which appear only once. This CDR3 contains 14 residues. The germline CDR1 and CDR2 sequences are SGHTA and FQGTGA. V lost 9 bases and J lost 3, with 17 bases in between. The sample consisted of peripheral blood. V and J are TRBV7-3 and TRBJ2-5; possible D gene TRBD1, 5 bases. This TCR was sampled from a man between 45 and 60 years old who had recovered from COVID-19. The CDR3, as DNA: TGTGCCAGTTCTCAGGGATTGGTGGAAGAGACCCAGTACTTC. Its translation is CASSQGLVEETQYF.